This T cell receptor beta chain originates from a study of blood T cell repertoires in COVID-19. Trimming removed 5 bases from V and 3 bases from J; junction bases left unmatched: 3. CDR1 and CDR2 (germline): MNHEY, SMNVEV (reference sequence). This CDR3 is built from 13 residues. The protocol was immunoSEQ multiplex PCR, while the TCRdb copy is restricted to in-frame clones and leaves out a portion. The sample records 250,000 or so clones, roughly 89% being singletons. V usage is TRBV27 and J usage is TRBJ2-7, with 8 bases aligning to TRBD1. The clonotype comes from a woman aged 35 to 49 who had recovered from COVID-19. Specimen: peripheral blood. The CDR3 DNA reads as TGTGCCAGCAGTCGACAGGGGAGCTACGAGCAGTACTTC. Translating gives CASSRQGSYEQYF.